These T cell receptor beta chains were read from a single sample in a study of blood T cell repertoires in COVID-19. Clones were read by immunoSEQ multiplex PCR, and TCRdb kept only the in-frame ones, dropping some. The sample carries around 180,000 clones, about 90% recorded once. Sequences were obtained from peripheral blood. Receptor source: a man between 35 and 55 years old with active or convalescent COVID-19. The CDR3 runs from the conserved cysteine through the conserved F or W. D genes are given only for firm matches. Some rows have no size entry. The others give once, few or many, or a class for an expanded clone.

NA	NA	TRBV15	TRBJ2-1	TGTGCCACCAGCGTCAGCTCCTACAATGAGCAGTTCTTC	CATSVSSYNEQFF
few	TRBD1	TRBV13	TRBJ1-1	TGTGCCAGCAGCTCTGGACAGGAAGAGAACACTGAAGCTTTCTTT	CASSSGQEENTEAFF
few	NA	TRBV7-9	TRBJ2-2	TGTGCCAGCACCCGAGGCCGGGAGCTGTTTTTT	CASTRGRELFF
NA	TRBD1	TRBV6-5	TRBJ1-3	TGTGCCAGCAGAAAGACAGGGCACTCTGGAAACACCATATATTTT	CASRKTGHSGNTIYF
NA	NA	TRBV6-5	TRBJ1-1	TGTGCCAGCAGTTACTCGGGGGGTCGGACTGAAGCTTTCTTT	CASSYSGGRTEAFF
few	NA	TRBV15	TRBJ1-2	TGTGCCACCAGCAGAGTTCCGGGTCTGTTAGGCTACACCTTC	CATSRVPGLLGYTF
NA	NA	TRBV5-5	TRBJ2-7	TGTGCCAGCAGCTTGGGGGAGGCTAGTGAGCAGTACTTC	CASSLGEASEQYF
NA	TRBD1	TRBV5-4	TRBJ2-7	TGTGCCAGCAGCCCCGCCGGGACAGGGCAATACTACGAGCAGTACTTC	CASSPAGTGQYYEQYF
few	TRBD1	TRBV5-6	TRBJ1-2	TGTGCCAGCAGCACTAGACAGGGTGACGGCTACACCTTC	CASSTRQGDGYTF
few	NA	TRBV5-1	TRBJ2-1	TGCGCCAGCAGCTCGGGGATGAGGACCTACAATGAGCAGTTCTTC	CASSSGMRTYNEQFF
NA	NA	TRBV4-1	TRBJ1-5	TGCGCCAGCAGCCAAGAGGCAGCGAATCAGCCCCAGCATTTT	CASSQEAANQPQHF
NA	TRBD1	TRBV6-1	TRBJ1-4	TGTGCCAGCAGTTCCCCACAGGGGGCAAATGAAAAACTGTTTTTT	CASSSPQGANEKLFF
NA	NA	TRBV5-1	TRBJ2-2	TGCGCCAGCAGCTTGATGGGGGCGGACGGGGAGCTGTTTTTT	CASSLMGADGELFF
NA	TRBD2	TRBV4-3	TRBJ2-1	TGCGCCAGCAGCCAAGATCCCCTCAGAGCGGGGGGGTACAATGAGCAGTTCTTC	CASSQDPLRAGGYNEQFF
NA	TRBD1	TRBV7-9	TRBJ2-7	TGTGCCAGCAGCTCCGGACAGGGAACCCACGAGCAGTACTTC	CASSSGQGTHEQYF
NA	NA	TRBV30	TRBJ1-1	TGTGCCTGCTCCGGGGTTAGGAACACTGAAGCTTTCTTT	CACSGVRNTEAFF
NA	TRBD2	TRBV4-1	TRBJ2-3	TGCGCCAGCAGCCCCCGGCGGGCGGGGGGGCCGGGCACAGATACGCAGTATTTT	CASSPRRAGGPGTDTQYF
few	NA	TRBV2	TRBJ2-3	TGTGCCAGCAGTGTTACAAGACTCCCCGATACGCAGTATTTT	CASSVTRLPDTQYF
NA	NA	TRBV13	TRBJ2-3	TGTGCCAGCAGCTTAGGCGGGGGTACGCAGTATTTT	CASSLGGGTQYF
once	NA	TRBV30	TRBJ2-5	TGTGCCTGGATTAGTACGGGAGTCCAAGAGACCCAGTACTTC	CAWISTGVQETQYF
NA	TRBD2	TRBV5-1	TRBJ2-3	TGCGCCAGCAGCTTGGTGGTGGCGGGGGGGACAGATACGCAGTATTTT	CASSLVVAGGTDTQYF
NA	NA	TRBV7-6	TRBJ1-5	TGTGCCAGCAGCTTAGGTAACACCCAATATAGCAATCAGCCCCAGCATTTT	CASSLGNTQYSNQPQHF
NA	NA	TRBV7-2	TRBJ1-6	TGTGCCAGCAGCCGCGACAGGTTGACACCCCTCCACTTT	CASSRDRLTPLHF
NA	NA	TRBV7-9	TRBJ1-1	TGTGCCAGCAGCCCCAAGGGGACTGAAGCTTTCTTT	CASSPKGTEAFF
once	NA	TRBV15	TRBJ1-5	TGTGCCACCAGCAGAGATCTGTTTGGCGGAGGGGGCAATCAGCCCCAGCATTTT	CATSRDLFGGGGNQPQHF
NA	NA	TRBV7-2	TRBJ2-7	TGTGCCAGCAGCTTCCTACGACAGGCATACGAGCAGTACTTC	CASSFLRQAYEQYF
NA	TRBD2	TRBV4-3	TRBJ2-7	TGCGCCAGCAGCCCGGGTAGCGGGGGCACCTACGAGCAGTACTTC	CASSPGSGGTYEQYF
NA	NA	TRBV7-2	TRBJ2-1	TGTGCCAGCAGCTTAGCGCAGGGCTACTACAATGAGCAGTTCTTC	CASSLAQGYYNEQFF
NA	TRBD2	TRBV5-1	TRBJ2-7	TGCGCCAGCAGCTTGGTCGCGGGGGGGTCTGGAGAGCAGTACTTC	CASSLVAGGSGEQYF
NA	NA	TRBV7-9	TRBJ1-2	TGTGCCAGCAGCTTACAGGGTATGGATGGCTACACCTTC	CASSLQGMDGYTF
NA	NA	TRBV12-3/TRBV12-4	TRBJ1-2	TGTGCCAGCAGTTTCGGGGGAACCTATGGCTACACCTTC	CASSFGGTYGYTF